This T cell receptor (beta chain) appears in the sequencing data of a study of a mutant IDH1 vaccine in newly diagnosed glioma. Overall study: Former treatment meant radiotherapy, temozolomide, or both; the majority had gotten both.

Regarding this clone: The antigen is undetermined.

Study-wide points: Alterations occurring in top peripheral T cell clonotypes seemed unrelated to pseudoprogression.

The germline gives CDR1 SQVTM, CDR2 ANQGSEA. Trimming shortened V by 6 bases and J by 0 bases, and 9 bases separated the two germline ends. CDR3 size: 13 residues. Time point meaning: week 35, safety follow-up. One vaccine dose held 300 ug of mutant IDH1 20-mer peptide and came with topical imiquimod. Sequenced by immunoSEQ multiplex PCR; TCRdb stores in-frame clones only, minus some. The profile shows about 54,000 clones, under 90% of them singletons. The sequence was obtained from a woman aged 18-29 years with glioma. The sequencing used PBMCs, collected from a glioma patient whose treatment included an IDH1 peptide vaccine. This rearrangement joins TRBV29-1 to TRBJ1-3; possibly TRBD1 for D (6 bases). CDR3 DNA sequence: TGCAGCGTCGGGGGCGTCTCTGGAAACACCATATATTTT. As protein: CSVGGVSGNTIYF.